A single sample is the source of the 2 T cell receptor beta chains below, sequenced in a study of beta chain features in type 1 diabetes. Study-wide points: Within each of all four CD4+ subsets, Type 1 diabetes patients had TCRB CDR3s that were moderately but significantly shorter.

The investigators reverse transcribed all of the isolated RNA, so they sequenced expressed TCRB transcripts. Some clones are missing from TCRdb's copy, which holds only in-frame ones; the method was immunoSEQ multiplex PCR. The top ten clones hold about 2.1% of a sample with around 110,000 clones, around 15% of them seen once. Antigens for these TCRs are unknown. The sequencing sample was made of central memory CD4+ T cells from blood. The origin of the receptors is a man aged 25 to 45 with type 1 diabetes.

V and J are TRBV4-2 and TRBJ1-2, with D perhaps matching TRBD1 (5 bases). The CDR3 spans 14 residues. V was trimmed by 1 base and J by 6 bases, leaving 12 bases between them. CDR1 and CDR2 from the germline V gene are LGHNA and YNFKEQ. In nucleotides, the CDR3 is TGTGCCAGCAGCCAAGTAGGAGGGGTCCATGGCTACACCTTC. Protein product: CASSQVGGVHGYTF.

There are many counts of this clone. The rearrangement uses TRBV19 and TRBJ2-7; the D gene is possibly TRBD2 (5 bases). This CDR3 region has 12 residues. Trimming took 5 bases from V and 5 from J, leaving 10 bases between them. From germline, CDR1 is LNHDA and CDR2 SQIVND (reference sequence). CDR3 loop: CASSPGFNEQYF. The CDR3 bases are TGTGCCAGTAGTCCGGGGTTCAACGAGCAGTACTTC.